The 28 T cell receptor beta chains given below trace back to one sample, sequenced in a study of shared clonotypes between healthy human individuals. This table comes from immunoSEQ multiplex PCR, and its TCRdb copy is limited to in-frame clones, with some not included. The data contain about 1.5 million clones, around 98% of them seen just once; the ten biggest clones take up roughly 0.45%. The sequenced sample was naive CD4+ T cells sorted from blood. The subset here: CD45RA+ positively selected. These receptors originate from a man younger than 40 in good health.

The chain combines TRBV27 with TRBJ2-1; 9 bases align to TRBD2. The V and J ends lost 5 bases and 7 bases, in that order; junction bases with no gene match: 9. Germline V lookup: CDR1 MNHEY, CDR2 SMNVEV (reference sequence). The CDR3 runs to 15 residues. The CDR3 reads CASSIPAGGWNEQFF. The DNA for the CDR3 is TGTGCCAGCAGTATACCAGCGGGAGGCTGGAATGAGCAGTTCTTC.

The chain combines TRBV5-4 with TRBJ2-5, with D hard to call. CDR3 length: 13 residues. Germline values: CDR1 SGHNT, CDR2 YYREEE (reference sequence). Deletions cut 2 bases from V and 1 base from J, with 6 bases between. CDR3 in DNA: TGTGCCAGCAGCTTAGAGTTCCAAGAGACCCAGTACTTC. It translates to CASSLEFQETQYF.

The chain combines TRBV2 with TRBJ2-7; D is ambiguous. Germline-derived CDR1 and CDR2 are SNHLY and FYNNEI. This CDR3 contains 11 residues. Trimming took 7 bases from V and 7 from J, leaving 11 bases between them. This CDR3 is CASTFSSEQYF. CDR3 DNA: TGTGCCAGCACCTTTTCGAGTGAGCAGTACTTC.

The chain combines TRBV28 with TRBJ2-1, with D possibly being TRBD2 (5 bases). The germline CDR1 and CDR2 sequences are MDHEN and SYDVKM. There are 13 residues in the CDR3. V was trimmed by 4 bases and J by 4 bases, leaving 8 bases between them. CDR3 bases: TGTGCCAGCAGTTCCAGAGGGTACAATGAGCAGTTCTTC. It is translated as CASSSRGYNEQFF.

For this clone: The same CDR3 also results from other DNA sequences found in this sample. The CDR3 is CASSPGLAGVYEQYF. The CDR3 bases are TGTGCCAGCAGCCCGGGACTAGCGGGAGTCTACGAGCAGTACTTC. The genes are TRBV9 and TRBJ2-7, with TRBD2 matching over 14 bases. With V trimmed by 4 bases and J by 3 bases, 3 bases remained unmatched. This CDR3 region has 15 residues. CDR1 is SGDLS and CDR2 is YYNGEE in the germline V gene.

This chain links TRBV6-6 with TRBJ1-4, with D perhaps TRBD1 (5 bases). The CDR3 totals 15 residues. Germline V gives CDR1 MNHNY, CDR2 SVGAGI (reference sequence). The V and J ends lost 5 bases and 0 bases respectively, with 10 bases between them. CDR3 amino acids: CASSRPGATNEKLFF. In nucleotides, the CDR3 is TGTGCCAGCAGTCGGCCGGGGGCAACTAATGAAAAACTGTTTTTT.

V is TRBV2 and J is TRBJ1-3; tentatively, D is TRBD1 (5 bases). Deletions cut 8 bases from V and 3 bases from J, with 20 bases between. The CDR3 runs to 16 residues. Germline loops: CDR1 SNHLY, CDR2 FYNNEI. The chain's CDR3 is CASSVAGVRGGNTIYF. In DNA, the CDR3 is TGTGCCAGCTCAGTAGCGGGGGTTCGCGGTGGAAACACCATATATTTT. Using reference TRBV2 and TRBJ1-3 for the parts outside the CDR3, the full variable domain is EPEVTQTPSHQVTQMGQEVILRCVPISNHLYFYWYRQILGQKVEFLVSFYNNEISEKSEIFDDQFSVERPDGSNFTLKIRSTKLEDSAMYFCASSVAGVRGGNTIYFGEGSWLTVV.

This sequence joins TRBV6-5 and TRBJ1-2; 8 nucleotides align to TRBD1. CDR3 size: 15 residues. Unmatched junction bases numbered 7, after V lost 7 bases and J lost 0 bases. The V gene's germline CDR1 is MNHEY and CDR2 SVGAGI. CDR3 residues: CASIRDRTANYGYTF. CDR3 nucleotides: TGTGCCAGCATCAGGGACAGGACCGCTAACTATGGCTACACCTTC.

The rearrangement joins TRBV10-2 to TRBJ2-7, with D unresolved. Trimming removed 10 bases from V and 5 bases from J, with 12 bases in between. This CDR3 is 11 amino acids long. Germline loops: CDR1 WSHSY, CDR2 SAAADI. Written as DNA, the CDR3 is TGCGCCATCCCTTGTGGCGACGAGCAGTACTTC. It yields the protein CAIPCGDEQYF.

V and J are TRBV27 and TRBJ2-7; D is uncertain. There are 13 residues in the CDR3. CDR1 MNHEY and CDR2 SMNVEV come from the germline V gene (reference sequence). V gave up 5 bases and J gave up 8 bases, with 16 bases separating them. CDR3 residues: CASSVQISNKQYF. The CDR3 DNA is TGTGCCAGCAGTGTTCAGATTAGTAATAAGCAGTACTTC.

This clone has only one observation. This sequence joins TRBV5-1 and TRBJ2-2; a weak D match, TRBD1 (6 bases). The CDR3 extends over 15 amino acids. V was clipped by 5 bases and J by 5 bases, with 16 bases between them. Germline CDR1 reads SGHRS; CDR2 reads YFSETQ. CDR3 residues: CASRVRWGQTGELFF. The CDR3 coding sequence is TGCGCCAGCAGAGTCAGATGGGGGCAAACCGGGGAGCTGTTTTTT.

This clone has a single count. The chain is built from TRBV18 and TRBJ1-5; 8 nucleotides agree with TRBD1. Germline V gene lookup returns CDR1 KGHSH and CDR2 LQKENI. V shed 5 bases, J shed 2 bases, and the junction held 2 bases outside the gene matches. The CDR3 runs 14 residues. CDR3 DNA: TGTGCCAGCTCAACAGGGGGTGGCAATCAGCCCCAGCATTTT. Residues: CASSTGGGNQPQHF.

The chain uses TRBV9 and TRBJ1-3; the D gene is possibly TRBD1 (5 bases). The V gene lost 1 base and the J gene lost 1 base, with 12 bases spanning the gap. Germline V gene sequence: CDR1 SGDLS, CDR2 YYNGEE. This CDR3 spans 16 amino acids. Here the CDR3 DNA reads TGTGCCAGCAGCGTAAAGGGCGAGGGGTCTGGAAACACCATATATTTT. Translation gives CASSVKGEGSGNTIYF.

The V and J genes are TRBV15 and TRBJ2-7; D ambiguous. V was trimmed by 1 base and J by 1 base, leaving 8 bases between them. CDR1 is LNHNV and CDR2 is YYDKDF in the germline V gene (reference sequence). The CDR3 is 14 amino acids. CDR3 bases: TGTGCCACCAGCAGAGGAGCACGATCCTACGAGCAGTACTTC. Translating gives CATSRGARSYEQYF.

The CDR3 loop reads CASSPGKGGSGELFF. The CDR3 coding sequence is TGCGCCAGCAGCCCCGGGAAGGGAGGAAGCGGGGAGCTGTTTTTT. The V call is TRBV5-1, the J call TRBJ2-2, with a tentative D call TRBD2 (6 bases). This CDR3 is built from 15 residues. Germline assignment: CDR1 SGHRS and CDR2 YFSETQ. V was pared by 4 bases and J by 7 bases, with 17 bases between.

The rearrangement links TRBV7-2 to TRBJ2-1; possibly TRBD1 or TRBD2 for D (5 bases each). The germline gives CDR1 SGHTA, CDR2 FQGNSA. This CDR3 contains 16 residues. V was cut by 0 bases and J by 0 bases, with 9 bases left in between. The CDR3, as DNA: TGTGCCAGCAGCTTAGCGGGACCCCTCTCCTACAATGAGCAGTTCTTC. Translation: CASSLAGPLSYNEQFF.

The genes are TRBV18 and TRBJ1-1; TRBD1 matches 8 bases. Germline trimming cut 6 bases from V and 5 bases from J; bases unmatched to any gene: 2. The germline gives CDR1 KGHSH, CDR2 LQKENI. The CDR3 is 12 amino acids. The DNA for the CDR3 is TGTGCCAGCTCGGGGACAGGAACTGAAGCTTTCTTT. Its protein product is CASSGTGTEAFF.

V and J are TRBV7-9 and TRBJ2-1; 9 bases match TRBD2. CDR1 and CDR2 from the germline V gene are SEHNR and FQNEAQ (reference sequence). Losses at the gene ends were 6 bases for V and 0 bases for J; bases not matched to a gene: 9. The CDR3 runs to 17 residues. The CDR3 is CASRTTSGWGSYNEQFF. The CDR3 nucleotides read TGTGCCAGCAGGACTACTAGCGGGTGGGGCTCCTACAATGAGCAGTTCTTC.

The genes are TRBV28 and TRBJ1-5; D remains ambiguous. V gave up 3 bases and J gave up 1 base, with 10 bases separating them. CDR1 and CDR2 (germline): MDHEN, SYDVKM. The CDR3 length is 15 residues. CDR3 in amino acids: CASSFSQVSNQPQHF. The CDR3 DNA follows: TGTGCCAGCAGTTTTTCCCAGGTGAGCAATCAGCCCCAGCATTTT.

V gene TRBV6-5 combines with J gene TRBJ2-7, with D possibly TRBD2 on 6 matching bases. The V end lost 10 bases, the J end lost 5 bases, and 18 bases lay between the germline ends. The CDR3 sequence is 13 residues long. Germline assignment: CDR1 MNHEY and CDR2 SVGAGI. CDR3 in amino acids: CATRRAGSHEQYF. The CDR3 DNA follows: TGTGCCACGAGAAGGGCCGGGAGCCACGAGCAGTACTTC.

The gene calls are TRBV14 and TRBJ2-7; possible D gene TRBD2, 5 bases. CDR3 size: 16 residues. Per germline, CDR1 SGHDN and CDR2 FVKESK. Between the trimmed V and J ends, which lost 3 bases and 1 base, there was a span of 16 bases. The CDR3 nucleotides read TGTGCCAGCAGCCAGCGAGGGCTTCTAGTGTCCTACGAGCAGTACTTC. This translates into CASSQRGLLVSYEQYF.

The chain is built from TRBV4-1 and TRBJ1-5, with TRBD1 identical over 11 bases. Germline V CDR1 and CDR2: MGHRA, YSYEKL. V trimming: 6 bases; J trimming: 3 bases; junction bases outside the gene matches: 7. The CDR3 consists of 16 residues. CDR3 residues: CASSQWTGGVNQPQHF. In nucleotides, the CDR3 is TGCGCCAGCAGTCAATGGACAGGGGGCGTCAATCAGCCCCAGCATTTT.

This chain joins TRBV7-3 and TRBJ1-4; no definite D call. The length of the CDR3 is 13 residues. V dropped 4 bases and J dropped 7 bases, with 10 bases sitting between them. The germline CDR1 and CDR2 sequences are SGHTA and FQGTGA. The CDR3 loop is CASSSRPGEKLFF. In DNA form, the CDR3 reads TGTGCCAGCAGCTCAAGACCCGGTGAAAAACTGTTTTTT.

V gene TRBV11-3 combines with J gene TRBJ2-7; tentative D call: TRBD1 (6 bases). Germline V gives CDR1 SGHNT, CDR2 YENEEA. This CDR3 is built from 14 residues. V lost 5 bases and J 3 bases, leaving 14 bases between the germline ends. For the CDR3, the DNA is TGTGCCAGCAGCCTGACGGGGACAAACTACGAGCAGTACTTC. It translates to CASSLTGTNYEQYF.

The J gene is TRBJ2-5, the V gene TRBV19, with D possibly TRBD2 on 6 matching bases. The length of the CDR3 is 14 residues. Germline values: CDR1 LNHDA, CDR2 SQIVND (reference sequence). The ends were cut back, 6 bases at V and 2 bases at J, with 13 bases in the middle. The CDR3 spells CASSQLAHQETQYF. The CDR3 bases are TGTGCCAGTAGCCAACTAGCTCATCAAGAGACCCAGTACTTC.

This clone was seen a single time. The genes are TRBV6-5 and TRBJ2-1; possibly TRBD2 for D (7 bases). Trimming shortened V by 6 bases and J by 5 bases, and 14 bases separated the two germline ends. The germline V gene encodes CDR1 MNHEY and CDR2 SVGAGI. The CDR3 is 14 residues long. The CDR3 protein is CASRREGGDNEQFF. The CDR3 DNA reads TGTGCCAGCAGAAGGGAGGGGGGTGACAATGAGCAGTTCTTC.

This chain links TRBV9 with TRBJ2-3, with D perhaps TRBD1 (5 bases). The V gene lost 0 bases and the J gene lost 0 bases, with 20 bases spanning the gap. The CDR3 length is 19 residues. Germline V gene data show CDR1 as SGDLS and CDR2 as YYNGEE. The CDR3: CASSVDPFGRAWSTDTQYF. The CDR3 DNA reads TGTGCCAGCAGCGTAGACCCCTTTGGCAGGGCATGGAGCACAGATACGCAGTATTTT. The whole variable domain, remainder taken from reference TRBV9 and TRBJ2-3, is DSGVTQTPKHLITATGQRVTLRCSPRSGDLSVYWYQQSLDQGLQFLIQYYNGEERAKGNILERFSAQQFPDLHSELNLSSLELGDSALYFCASSVDPFGRAWSTDTQYFGPGTRLTVL.

The chain couples TRBV2 to TRBJ2-7; D call uncertain. V lost 9 bases to trimming and J lost 0 bases, with 12 bases between them. There are 13 residues in the CDR3. Germline CDR1 and CDR2: SNHLY and FYNNEI. In nucleotides, the CDR3 is TGTGCCAGTATGGGCCAAGGCTCCTACGAGCAGTACTTC. This sequence encodes CASMGQGSYEQYF.